This T cell receptor (beta chain) was captured in a study of blood T cell repertoires in COVID-19. The CDR3 covers 14 residues. Germline lookup yields CDR1 SNHLY and CDR2 FYNNEI. Deletions cut 11 bases from V and 4 bases from J, with 20 bases between. TCRdb keeps only in-frame clones here, not all; method: immunoSEQ multiplex PCR. The sample holds around 250,000 clones, about nine tenths seen once. The chain combines TRBV2 with TRBJ2-5; TRBD1 might be the D (6 bases). This TCR came from a man in his forties or fifties with active or convalescent COVID-19. The sample taken for sequencing was peripheral blood. The CDR3 sequence is CASSESRGGETQYF. CDR3 nucleotides: TGTGCCTCGTCAGAGAGCAGGGGCGGAGAGACCCAGTACTTC.